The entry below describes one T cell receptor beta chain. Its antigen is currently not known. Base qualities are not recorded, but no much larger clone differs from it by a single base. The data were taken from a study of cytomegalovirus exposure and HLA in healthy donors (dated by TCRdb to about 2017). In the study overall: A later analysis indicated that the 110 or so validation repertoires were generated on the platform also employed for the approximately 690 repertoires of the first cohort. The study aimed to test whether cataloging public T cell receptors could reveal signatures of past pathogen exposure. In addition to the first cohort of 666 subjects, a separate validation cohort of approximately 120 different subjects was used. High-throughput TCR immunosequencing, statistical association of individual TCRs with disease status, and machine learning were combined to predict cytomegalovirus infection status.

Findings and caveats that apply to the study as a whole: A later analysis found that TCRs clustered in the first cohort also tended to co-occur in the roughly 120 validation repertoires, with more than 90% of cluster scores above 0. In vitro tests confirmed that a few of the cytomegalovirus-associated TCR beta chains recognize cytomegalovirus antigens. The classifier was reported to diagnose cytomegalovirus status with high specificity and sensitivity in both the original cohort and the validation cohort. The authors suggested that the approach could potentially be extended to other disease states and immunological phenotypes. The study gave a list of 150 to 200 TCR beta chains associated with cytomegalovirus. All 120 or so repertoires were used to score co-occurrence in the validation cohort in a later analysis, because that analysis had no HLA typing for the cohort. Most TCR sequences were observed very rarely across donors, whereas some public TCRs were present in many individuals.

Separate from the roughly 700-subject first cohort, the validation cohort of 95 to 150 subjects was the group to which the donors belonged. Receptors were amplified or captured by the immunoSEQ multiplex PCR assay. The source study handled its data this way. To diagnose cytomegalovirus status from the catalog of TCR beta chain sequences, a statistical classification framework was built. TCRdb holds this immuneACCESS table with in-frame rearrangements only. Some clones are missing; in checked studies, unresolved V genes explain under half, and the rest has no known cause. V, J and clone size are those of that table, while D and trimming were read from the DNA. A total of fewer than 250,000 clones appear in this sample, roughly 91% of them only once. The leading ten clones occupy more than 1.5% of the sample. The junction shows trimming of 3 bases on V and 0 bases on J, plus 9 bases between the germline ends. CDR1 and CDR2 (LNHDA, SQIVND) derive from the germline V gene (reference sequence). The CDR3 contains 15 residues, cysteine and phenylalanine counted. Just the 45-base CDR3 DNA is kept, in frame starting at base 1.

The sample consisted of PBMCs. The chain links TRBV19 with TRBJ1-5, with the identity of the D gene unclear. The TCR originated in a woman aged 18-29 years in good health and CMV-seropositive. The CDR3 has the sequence CASSISDYSNQPQHF. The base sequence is TGTGCCAGTAGTATTTCAGATTATAGCAATCAGCCCCAGCATTTT.